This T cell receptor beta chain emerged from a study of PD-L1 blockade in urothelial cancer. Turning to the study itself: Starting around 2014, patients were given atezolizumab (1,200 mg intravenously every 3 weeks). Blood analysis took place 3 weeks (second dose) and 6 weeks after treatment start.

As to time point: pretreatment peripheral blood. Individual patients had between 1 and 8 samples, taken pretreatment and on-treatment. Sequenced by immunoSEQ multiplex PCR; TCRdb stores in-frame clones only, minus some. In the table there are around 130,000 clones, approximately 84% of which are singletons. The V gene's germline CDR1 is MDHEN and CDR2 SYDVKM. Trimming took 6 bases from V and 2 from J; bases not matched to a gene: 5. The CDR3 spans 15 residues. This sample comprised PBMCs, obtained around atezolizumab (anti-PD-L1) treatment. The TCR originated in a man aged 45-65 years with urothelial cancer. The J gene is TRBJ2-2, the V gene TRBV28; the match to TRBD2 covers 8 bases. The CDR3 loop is CASRMTSANTGELFF. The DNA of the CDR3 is TGTGCCAGCAGGATGACTAGCGCAAACACCGGGGAGCTGTTTTTT.